Listed here are 18 T cell receptor beta chains from one sample, sequenced in a study of T cells after yellow fever vaccination. Via MiXCR, TCRdb re-called the 5' RACE reads, giving one row per CDR3 protein. Among over 110,000 distinct CDR3 sequences listed, 7% to 9% were seen once. Source: CD4+ T cells sorted from PBMCs, taken 5 days after the yellow fever booster vaccination. Receptors were obtained from a man between 25 and 39 years old who received the YFV17D yellow fever vaccine.

Many counts were recorded for this clonotype. The chain couples TRBV12-3 or TRBV12-4 to TRBJ1-1, with D possibly being TRBD1 (5 bases). V gave up 5 bases and J gave up 6 bases, with 16 bases separating them. CDR3 length equals 14 residues. This CDR3 is CASSSTGARPEAFF. The CDR3 nucleotides are TGTGCCAGCAGTAGCACAGGAGCCCGCCCTGAAGCTTTCTTT.

Comments on this clonotype: This may come from a read error, since a much larger clone is one base off. This rearrangement joins TRBV12-3 or TRBV12-4 to TRBJ1-5; D remains ambiguous. Trimming removed 6 bases at V and 9 bases at J, with 18 bases between. The CDR3 sequence is 14 residues long. The CDR3 reads CASRKANSGRPQHF. The CDR3 DNA is TGTGCCAGCAGAAAGGCCAATTCGGGGAGGCCCCAGCATTTT.

This clonotype was detected ten times or more. This chain links TRBV20-1 with TRBJ2-4, with 10 positions matching TRBD1. Germline V gene lookup returns CDR1 DFQATT and CDR2 SNEGSKA (reference sequence). The ends lost 0 bases at V and 5 bases at J; junction bases unmatched: 4. CDR3 length: 15 amino acids. Written as DNA, the CDR3 is TGCAGTGCTAGAGATGGGACAGGGGTACAAAACATTCAGTACTTC. It yields the protein CSARDGTGVQNIQYF.

This clonotype appeared many times. This chain links TRBV7-2 with TRBJ2-3; no clear D gene. Germline V CDR1 and CDR2: SGHTA, FQGNSA. V lost 3 bases to trimming and J lost 3 bases, with 7 bases between them. CDR3 length equals 13 residues. CDR3: CASSFGSTDTQYF. For the CDR3, the DNA is TGTGCCAGCAGCTTCGGTAGTACAGATACGCAGTATTTT. The entire variable domain, with the rest obtained from reference TRBV7-2 and TRBJ2-3, is as follows: GAGVSQSPSNKVTEKGKDVELRCDPISGHTALYWYRQSLGQGLEFLIYFQGNSAPDKSGLPSDRFSAERTGGSVSTLTIQRTQQEDSAVYLCASSFGSTDTQYFGPGTRLTVL.

Concerning this clonotype: A much larger clonotype is one base distant, so this may be a read error. The chain employs TRBV20-1 and TRBJ2-3, with 13 bases aligning to TRBD2. Germline V CDR1 and CDR2: DFQATT, SNEGSKA (reference sequence). The CDR3 is made up of 14 amino acids. The chain's CDR3 is CSAGGTSGTDAQYF. CDR3 nucleotide sequence: TGCAGTGCTGGAGGGACTAGCGGGACAGATGCGCAGTATTTT.

This clonotype was counted ten times or more. V is TRBV12-3 or TRBV12-4 and J is TRBJ2-7, with D perhaps assigned TRBD1 or TRBD2 (5 bases each). The CDR3 covers 13 residues. V was cut by 8 bases and J by 3 bases, with 14 bases left in between. The CDR3 DNA sequence: TGTGCCAGCCGCCGGGACGGGCACTACGAGCAGTACTTC. It is translated as CASRRDGHYEQYF.

This clonotype was counted many times. The chain employs TRBV5-6 and TRBJ2-5; D is unclear. Looked up from germline, CDR1 is SGHDT and CDR2 is YYEEEE. The CDR3 covers 17 residues. Trimming cost V 0 bases and J 5 bases, with 20 bases left between them. The DNA for the CDR3 is TGTGCCAGCAGCTTGGCAGTCGGAAAGAGGATTCGCGAGACCCAGTACTTC. As protein: CASSLAVGKRIRETQYF.

This clonotype came up many times. The chain has TRBV11-2 and TRBJ2-1; 7 nucleotides agree with TRBD2. Germline-derived CDR1 and CDR2 are SGHAT and FQNNGV. The CDR3 runs 16 residues. With V trimmed by 1 base and J by 10 bases, 13 bases remained unmatched. The CDR3 here is CASSLVPGGRIGEQFF. The DNA for the CDR3 is TGTGCCAGCAGCTTAGTCCCCGGCGGGAGAATCGGGGAGCAGTTCTTC.

This clonotype was counted at least ten times. The chain couples TRBV6-5 to TRBJ2-1; 12 nucleotides align to TRBD2. CDR3 length: 18 amino acids. The V gene end was trimmed by 2 bases and the J gene end by 5 bases; junction bases not matched to a gene: 10. Per germline, CDR1 MNHEY and CDR2 SVGAGI. CDR3 nucleotide sequence: TGTGCCAGCAGTTACAATAGACTAGCGGGAGATCTTCACAATGAGCAGTTCTTC. It translates to CASSYNRLAGDLHNEQFF.

The table lists this clonotype with many counts. The rearrangement uses TRBV6-5 and TRBJ1-6; D call uncertain. Germline CDR1 reads MNHEY; CDR2 reads SVGAGI. This CDR3 comprises 14 residues. V lost 0 bases, J lost 15 bases, and 15 bases lay in between. In DNA, the CDR3 is TGTGCCAGCAGTTACTCGCTGGTCCCGAAATACCTCCACTTT. It translates to CASSYSLVPKYLHF.

In this sample, this clonotype turned up many times. The rearrangement uses TRBV5-1 and TRBJ2-2, with TRBD1 as a possible D gene (6 bases). V lost 3 bases, J lost 0 bases, and 15 bases lay in between. Germline V gene sequence: CDR1 SGHRS, CDR2 YFSETQ. The CDR3 runs to 17 residues. CDR3 in amino acids: CASSWGAGVTNTGELFF. The CDR3 region has the DNA TGCGCCAGCAGCTGGGGTGCAGGGGTTACGAACACCGGGGAGCTGTTTTTT.

Worth noting for this clonotype: This could be a read error, since a much larger clone is one nucleotide away. The chain carries TRBV29-1 and TRBJ2-1; 7 bases line up with TRBD1. V shed 0 bases, J shed 3 bases, and the junction held 5 bases outside the gene matches. The CDR3 is 15 residues long. Per the germline V gene, CDR1 is SQVTM and CDR2 is ANQGSEA. The CDR3 region has the DNA TGCAGCGTTGAAGAAGCCGGGGACAGCTACAATGAGCAGTTCTTC. Amino acid sequence: CSVEEAGDSYNEQFF.

This clonotype occurred many times. The rearrangement uses TRBV7-2 and TRBJ2-5; D is uncertain. V gave up 1 base and J gave up 5 bases, with 5 bases separating them. The CDR3 runs to 12 residues. Germline assignment: CDR1 SGHTA and CDR2 FQGNSA. CDR3 DNA: TGTGCCAGCAGCTTAGTCAGTGAGACCCAGTACTTC. The encoded protein is CASSLVSETQYF. Full variable domain (rest looked up from reference TRBV7-2 and TRBJ2-5): GAGVSQSPSNKVTEKGKDVELRCDPISGHTALYWYRQSLGQGLEFLIYFQGNSAPDKSGLPSDRFSAERTGGSVSTLTIQRTQQEDSAVYLCASSLVSETQYFGPGTRLLVL.

This clonotype was seen ten or more times. The chain employs TRBV12-3 or TRBV12-4 and TRBJ2-5, with TRBD2 as a possible D gene (6 bases). The CDR3 loop spans 13 amino acids. V was trimmed by 3 bases and J by 4 bases, leaving 9 bases between them. The CDR3 region has the DNA TGTGCCAGCAGTTTTAAAGCGGGAGAGACCCAGTACTTC. Translating gives CASSFKAGETQYF.

Note on this clonotype: A read error may be the cause here, since a much bigger clone is one base away. This sequence joins TRBV5-1 and TRBJ2-5, with a weak D call TRBD2 (6 bases). The CDR3 has 15 residues. Germline loops: CDR1 SGHRS, CDR2 YFSETQ. This CDR3 reads CASSLAGVNQETKYF. Here the CDR3 DNA reads TGCGCCAGCAGCTTGGCGGGGGTGAACCAAGAGACCAAGTACTTC.

As concerns this clonotype: Mismatch with germline at one junction end may stem from a read error. The V call is TRBV7-7, the J call TRBJ2-2; D might be TRBD1 (5 bases). Germline assignment: CDR1 SSHAT and CDR2 FNYEAQ (reference sequence). This CDR3 contains 14 residues. The DNA of the CDR3 is TGTGCTAGCAGTTTGGGGCCCAACAACGGGGAGCTGTTTTTT. It yields the protein CASSLGPNNGELFF.

This clonotype was counted ten times or more. The chain employs TRBV20-1 and TRBJ2-7; 14 bases line up with TRBD2. The CDR3 totals 14 residues. J gave up 7 bases and V 5 bases, and 7 bases lay outside the gene matches. In germline, CDR1 is DFQATT, CDR2 SNEGSKA (reference sequence). For the CDR3, the DNA is TGCAGTGCTCGACTAGCGGGAGGGCCGGGGGAGCAGTACTTC. Translation: CSARLAGGPGEQYF.

At least ten counts were recorded for this clonotype. This rearrangement joins TRBV12-3 or TRBV12-4 to TRBJ1-5; tentatively, D is TRBD1 (6 bases). Trimming took off 5 bases at V and 5 bases at J, with 19 bases between the two ends. This CDR3 is 16 amino acids long. DNA of the CDR3: TGTGCCAGCAGTCCCGTAGGTACAGGGATCCATCAGCCCCAGCATTTT. The encoded protein is CASSPVGTGIHQPQHF.